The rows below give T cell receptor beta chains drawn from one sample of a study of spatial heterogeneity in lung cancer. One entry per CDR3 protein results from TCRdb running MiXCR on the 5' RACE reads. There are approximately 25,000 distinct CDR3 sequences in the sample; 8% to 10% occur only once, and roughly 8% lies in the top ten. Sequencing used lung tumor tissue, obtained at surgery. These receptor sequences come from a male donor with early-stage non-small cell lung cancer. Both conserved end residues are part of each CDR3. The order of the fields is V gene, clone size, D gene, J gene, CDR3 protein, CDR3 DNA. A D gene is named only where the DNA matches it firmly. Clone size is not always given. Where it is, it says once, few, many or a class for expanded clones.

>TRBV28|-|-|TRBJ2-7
CASSLPGAVHYEQYF
TGTGCCAGCAGTCTCCCCGGGGCAGTGCACTACGAGCAGTACTTC
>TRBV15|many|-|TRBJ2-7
CATSRGGPYEQYF
TGTGCCACGTCAAGGGGTGGTCCCTACGAGCAGTACTTC
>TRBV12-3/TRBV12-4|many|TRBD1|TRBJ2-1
CASSFRTGMYEQFF
TGTGCCAGCAGTTTTAGGACAGGGATGTATGAGCAGTTCTTC
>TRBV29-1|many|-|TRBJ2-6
CSVVWAGDYSGANVLTF
TGCAGCGTTGTTTGGGCAGGGGACTACTCTGGGGCCAACGTCCTGACTTTC
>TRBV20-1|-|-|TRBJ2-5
CSVVSAGTQYF
TGCAGTGTTGTCTCGGCAGGGACCCAGTACTTC
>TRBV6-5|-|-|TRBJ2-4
CASSYIAGPAGRNIQYF
TGTGCCAGCAGTTACATAGCAGGGCCTGCTGGCAGAAACATTCAGTACTTC
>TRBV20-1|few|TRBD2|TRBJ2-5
CSARTSGRRETQYF
TGCAGTGCTAGGACTAGCGGGAGGCGAGAGACCCAGTACTTC
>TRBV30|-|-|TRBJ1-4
CAWSDFGSEKLFF
TGTGCCTGGAGTGATTTCGGGAGCGAAAAACTGTTTTTT
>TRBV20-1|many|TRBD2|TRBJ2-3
CSATRGSGDTDTQYF
TGCAGTGCTACCCGGGGTAGCGGGGACACAGATACGCAGTATTTT
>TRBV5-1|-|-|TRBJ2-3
CASSLDGTDTQYF
TGCGCCAGCAGCTTGGACGGCACAGATACGCAGTATTTT
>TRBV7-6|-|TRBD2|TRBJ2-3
CASSTGQREGQHTQYF
TGTGCCAGCAGTACCGGTCAGCGGGAGGGCCAGCATACGCAGTATTTT
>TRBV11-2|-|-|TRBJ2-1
CASSLVAEQFF
TGTGCCAGCAGCTTAGTAGCGGAGCAGTTCTTC
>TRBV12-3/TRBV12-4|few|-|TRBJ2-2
CASSLAPGATRELFF
TGTGCCAGCAGTTTAGCGCCAGGGGCCACGCGGGAGCTGTTTTTT
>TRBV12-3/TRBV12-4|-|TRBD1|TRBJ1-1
CASSLTGDTEAFF
TGTGCCAGCAGTTTGACAGGGGACACTGAAGCTTTCTTT
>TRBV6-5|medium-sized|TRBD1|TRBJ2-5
CASSPDRRETQYF
TGTGCCAGCAGCCCGGACAGGCGAGAGACCCAGTACTTC
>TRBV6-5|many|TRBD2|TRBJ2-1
CASSGLASSYNEQFF
TGTGCCAGCAGTGGACTAGCGTCGTCCTACAATGAGCAGTTCTTC
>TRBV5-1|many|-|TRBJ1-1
CASSSLTRDAEAFF
TGCGCCAGCAGCTCTCTGACACGGGACGCTGAAGCTTTCTTT
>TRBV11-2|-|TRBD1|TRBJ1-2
CASSLTDRGFHTF
TGTGCCAGCAGCTTAACGGACAGGGGTTTCCACACCTTC
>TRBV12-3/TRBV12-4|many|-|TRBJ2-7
CASSARTTSGSYEQYF
TGTGCCAGCAGTGCCCGGACTACCTCCGGGTCCTACGAGCAGTACTTC
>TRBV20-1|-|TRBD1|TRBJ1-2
CSARDTGQGPYGYTF
TGCAGTGCTAGAGATACGGGACAGGGACCATATGGCTACACCTTC
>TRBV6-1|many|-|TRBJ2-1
CASNPTDSSYNEQFF
TGTGCCAGCAACCCGACAGATAGCTCCTACAATGAGCAGTTCTTC
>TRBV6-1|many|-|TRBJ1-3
CASSESLFTSGNTIYF
TGTGCCAGCAGTGAATCACTCTTCACCTCTGGAAACACCATATATTTT
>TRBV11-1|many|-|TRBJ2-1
CASSVSGGEVNNEQFF
TGTGCCAGCAGTGTAAGCGGTGGGGAAGTAAACAATGAGCAGTTCTTC
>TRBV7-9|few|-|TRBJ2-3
CASSLENTQYF
TGTGCCAGCAGCTTAGAAAATACGCAGTATTTT
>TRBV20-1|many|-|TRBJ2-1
CSVDSYKPSSYNEQFF
TGCAGTGTAGACAGTTACAAACCGAGCTCCTACAATGAGCAGTTCTTC
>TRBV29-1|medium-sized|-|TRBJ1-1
CSVEVRLLNTEAFF
TGCAGCGTTGAAGTCCGGCTACTGAACACTGAAGCTTTCTTT
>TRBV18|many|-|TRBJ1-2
CASSTGRKYGYTF
TGTGCCAGCTCTACCGGGAGAAAATATGGCTACACCTTC
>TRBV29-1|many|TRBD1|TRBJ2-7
CSGTGLASEQYF
TGCAGCGGGACAGGGTTGGCAAGCGAGCAGTACTTC
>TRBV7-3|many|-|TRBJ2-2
CASSLGRPEPQNTGELFF
TGTGCCAGCAGCTTAGGAAGGCCCGAACCCCAAAACACCGGGGAGCTGTTTTTT
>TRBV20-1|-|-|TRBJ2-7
CSASPTGGYEQYF
TGCAGTGCTAGTCCGACAGGCGGGTACGAGCAGTACTTC
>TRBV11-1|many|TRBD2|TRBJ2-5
CASSRTSGSSETQYF
TGTGCCAGCAGCCGGACTAGCGGGAGTTCAGAGACCCAGTACTTC
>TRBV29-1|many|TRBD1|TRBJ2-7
CSVDGTGGLEQYF
TGCAGCGTCGACGGGACAGGGGGTTTAGAGCAGTACTTC
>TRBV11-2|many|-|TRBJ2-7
CASTGKSDYEQYF
TGTGCCAGCACCGGAAAATCCGACTACGAGCAGTACTTC
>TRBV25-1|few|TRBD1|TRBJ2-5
CASSPLTGQVETQYF
TGTGCCAGCAGCCCACTGACAGGGCAGGTGGAGACCCAGTACTTC
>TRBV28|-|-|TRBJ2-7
CASSLYENEQYF
TGTGCCAGCAGTTTATATGAGAACGAGCAGTACTTC
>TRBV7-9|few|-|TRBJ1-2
CASSSIRRQAPNYGYTF
TGTGCCAGCAGCTCCATACGCCGACAGGCCCCTAACTATGGCTACACCTTC
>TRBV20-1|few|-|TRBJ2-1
CSAREPVRGLYNEQFF
TGCAGTGCTAGGGAGCCAGTGCGGGGGCTCTACAATGAGCAGTTCTTC
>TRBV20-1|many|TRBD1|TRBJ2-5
CGRERDSETQYF
TGCGGGAGAGAACGGGACAGTGAGACCCAGTACTTC
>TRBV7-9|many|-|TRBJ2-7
CASSSDGPYEQYF
TGTGCCAGCAGCTCGGACGGCCCCTACGAGCAGTACTTC
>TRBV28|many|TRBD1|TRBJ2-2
CASSTTGAGTGELFF
TGTGCCAGCAGTACAACAGGGGCGGGCACCGGGGAGCTGTTTTTT
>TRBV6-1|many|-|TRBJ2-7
CASSPRTVSYEQYF
TGTGCCAGCAGCCCAAGGACAGTCTCCTACGAGCAGTACTTC